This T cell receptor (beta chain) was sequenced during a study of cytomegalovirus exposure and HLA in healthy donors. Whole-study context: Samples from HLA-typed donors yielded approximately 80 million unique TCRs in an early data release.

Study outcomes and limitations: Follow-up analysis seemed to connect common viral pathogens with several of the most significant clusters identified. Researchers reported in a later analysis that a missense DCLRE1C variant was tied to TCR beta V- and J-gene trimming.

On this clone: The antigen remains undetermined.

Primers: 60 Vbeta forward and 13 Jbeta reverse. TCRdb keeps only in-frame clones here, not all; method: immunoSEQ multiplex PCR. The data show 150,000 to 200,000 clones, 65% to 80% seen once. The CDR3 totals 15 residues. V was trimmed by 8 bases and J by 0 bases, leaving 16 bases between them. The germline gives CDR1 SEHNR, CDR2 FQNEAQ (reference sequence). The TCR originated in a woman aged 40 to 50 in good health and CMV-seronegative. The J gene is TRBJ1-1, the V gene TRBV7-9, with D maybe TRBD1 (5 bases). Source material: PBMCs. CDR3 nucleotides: TGTGCCAGCTCAGAAAGGGGCCTAATGAACACTGAAGCTTTCTTT. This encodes CASSERGLMNTEAFF.